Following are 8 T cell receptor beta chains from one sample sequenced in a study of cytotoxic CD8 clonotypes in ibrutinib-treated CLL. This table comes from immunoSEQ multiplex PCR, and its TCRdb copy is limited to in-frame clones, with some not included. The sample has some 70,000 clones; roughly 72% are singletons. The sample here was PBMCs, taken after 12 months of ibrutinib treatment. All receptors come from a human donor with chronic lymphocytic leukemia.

The CDR3 sequence is CASSSDTSDEQFF. The CDR3 DNA sequence: TGTGCCAGCAGCTCGGACACCTCGGATGAGCAGTTCTTC. The chain couples TRBV11-3 to TRBJ2-1, with a possible D match to TRBD1 (5 bases). The CDR3 sequence is 13 residues long. Germline lookup yields CDR1 SGHNT and CDR2 YENEEA. V was shortened by 4 bases and J by 8 bases, with 12 bases between the two germline ends. Full variable domain (outside the CDR3, taken from reference TRBV11-3 and TRBJ2-1): EAGVVQSPRYKIIEKKQPVAFWCNPISGHNTLYWYLQNLGQGPELLIRYENEEAVDDSQLPKDRFSAERLKGVDSTLKIQPAELGDSAVYLCASSSDTSDEQFFGPGTRLTVL.

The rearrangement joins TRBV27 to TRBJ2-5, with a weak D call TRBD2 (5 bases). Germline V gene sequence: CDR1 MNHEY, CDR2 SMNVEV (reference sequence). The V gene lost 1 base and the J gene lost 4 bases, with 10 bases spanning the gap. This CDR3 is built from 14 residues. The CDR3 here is CASSLWAGLETQYF. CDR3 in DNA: TGTGCCAGCAGTTTATGGGCGGGTTTAGAGACCCAGTACTTC.

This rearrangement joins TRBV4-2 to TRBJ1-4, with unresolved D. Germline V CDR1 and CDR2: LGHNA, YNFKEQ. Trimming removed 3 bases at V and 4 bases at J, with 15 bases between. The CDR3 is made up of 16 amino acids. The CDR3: CASSHMSGDNNEKLFF. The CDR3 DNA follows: TGTGCCAGCAGCCATATGTCGGGAGATAATAATGAAAAACTGTTTTTT.

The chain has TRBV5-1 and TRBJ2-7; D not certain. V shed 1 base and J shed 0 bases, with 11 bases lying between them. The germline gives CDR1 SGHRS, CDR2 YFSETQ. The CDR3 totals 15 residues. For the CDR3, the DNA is TGCGCCAGCAGCTTGTTCGCCGCAAGCTCCTACGAGCAGTACTTC. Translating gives CASSLFAASSYEQYF.

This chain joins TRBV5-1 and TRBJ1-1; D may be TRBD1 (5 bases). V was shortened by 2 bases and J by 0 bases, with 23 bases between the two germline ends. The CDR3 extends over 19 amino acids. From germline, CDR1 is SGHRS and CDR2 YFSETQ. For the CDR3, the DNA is TGCGCCAGCAGCTTTATCCGTCGGGCCGGTAGACAGCTGAACACTGAAGCTTTCTTT. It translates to CASSFIRRAGRQLNTEAFF.

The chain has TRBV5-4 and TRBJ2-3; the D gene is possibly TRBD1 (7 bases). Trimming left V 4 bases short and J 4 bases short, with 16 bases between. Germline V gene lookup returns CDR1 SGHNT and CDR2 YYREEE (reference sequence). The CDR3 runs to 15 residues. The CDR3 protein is CASSQGGLGADTQYF. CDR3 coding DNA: TGTGCCAGCAGCCAGGGGGGCTTAGGGGCAGATACGCAGTATTTT.

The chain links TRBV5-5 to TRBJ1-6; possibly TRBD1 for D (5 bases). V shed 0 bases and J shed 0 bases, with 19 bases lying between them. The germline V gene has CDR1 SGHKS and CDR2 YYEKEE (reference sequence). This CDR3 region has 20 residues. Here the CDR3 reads CASSLVAGRMTSSYNSPLHF. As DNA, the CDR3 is TGTGCCAGCAGCTTGGTAGCGGGACGGATGACGAGCTCCTATAATTCACCCCTCCACTTT.

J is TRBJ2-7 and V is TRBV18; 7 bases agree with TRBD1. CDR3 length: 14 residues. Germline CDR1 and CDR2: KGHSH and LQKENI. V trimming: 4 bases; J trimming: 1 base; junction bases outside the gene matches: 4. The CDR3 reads CASSLRTGSYEQYF. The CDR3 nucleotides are TGTGCCAGCTCACTACGGACAGGTTCCTACGAGCAGTACTTC.